A single sample gave rise to the 10 T cell receptor beta chains below, sequenced in a study of T cell repertoires in cytomegalovirus infection. Their antigens are not known. TCRdb passed the reads through MiXCR, listing each CDR3 protein once. Of approximately 110,000 distinct CDR3 sequences listed, more than 30% are singletons. The sequenced sample was CD8+ T cells from cultured PBMCs, obtained from culture after CMV antigen stimulation. These TCRs come from a human donor in good health (CMV status not recorded). Some clones in this sample may be carry-over from other donors' samples.

This clonotype was picked up a small number of times. CDR3 nucleotides: TGTGCCAGCAGCTTCGGTTATACGCAGTATTTT. It translates to CASSFGYTQYF. The V call is TRBV7-9, the J call TRBJ2-3, with D uncertain. The V gene's germline CDR1 is SEHNR and CDR2 FQNEAQ (reference sequence). Trimming removed 3 bases from V and 7 bases from J, with 5 bases in between. The CDR3 has 11 residues. The full variable domain, its missing parts supplied by reference TRBV7-9 and TRBJ2-3, is DTGVSQNPRHKITKRGQNVTFRCDPISEHNRLYWYRQTLGQGPEFLTYFQNEAQLEKSRLLSDRFSAERPKGSFSTLEIQRTEQGDSAMYLCASSFGYTQYFGPGTRLTVL.

This clonotype was counted a few times. The chain combines TRBV7-8 with TRBJ2-3; possibly TRBD1 for D (5 bases). There are 16 residues in the CDR3. CDR1 is SGHVS, CDR2 FQNEAQ, per germline. Trimming stripped 3 bases from V and 0 bases from J, with 13 bases between. CDR3 coding DNA: TGTGCCAGCAGCTTTGACAGCCGAAAGAGCACAGATACGCAGTATTTT. The encoded protein is CASSFDSRKSTDTQYF.

The chain is built from TRBV7-3 and TRBJ2-1, with 8 positions matching TRBD1. This CDR3 region has 15 residues. Germline loops: CDR1 SGHTA, CDR2 FQGTGA. The J segment lost 4 bases and the V segment lost 5 bases, leaving 7 bases of the junction unmatched. CDR3 region: CASSTGTGAYNEQFF. The CDR3 DNA is TGTGCCAGCAGCACCGGGACAGGCGCATACAATGAGCAGTTCTTC.

The rearrangement links TRBV24-1 to TRBJ2-3; D might be TRBD1 or TRBD2, each matching 5 bases. V was clipped by 6 bases and J by 3 bases, with 12 bases between them. CDR3 length equals 14 residues. CDR1 is KGHDR, CDR2 SFDVKD, per germline. CDR3 DNA sequence: TGTGCCACCAGTTCGACCGAGGGGACAGATACGCAGTATTTT. Translation: CATSSTEGTDTQYF.

This clonotype was seen a few times. The chain carries TRBV19 and TRBJ1-5; TRBD1 aligns across 7 bases. The CDR3 consists of 14 residues. The J segment lost 6 bases and the V segment lost 3 bases, leaving 5 bases of the junction unmatched. Germline V CDR1 and CDR2: LNHDA, SQIVND (reference sequence). CDR3 bases: TGTGCCAGTAGTATTGGGACAGCGGTTCAGCCCCAGCATTTT. Its protein is CASSIGTAVQPQHF.

V usage is TRBV2 and J usage is TRBJ1-5; no definite D call. CDR1 is SNHLY and CDR2 is FYNNEI in the germline V gene. The CDR3 contains 14 residues. Trimming pared 4 bases from V and 9 bases from J, leaving 16 bases between. DNA for the CDR3: TGTGCCAGCAGTGGGGTTACAAGGGAGTGGCCCCAGCATTTT. Protein sequence: CASSGVTREWPQHF.

The chain carries TRBV13 and TRBJ2-7; possible D gene TRBD1, 6 bases. This CDR3 has 14 residues. Germline assignment: CDR1 PRHDT and CDR2 FYEKMQ (reference sequence). Trimming stripped 4 bases from V and 2 bases from J, with 12 bases between. The CDR3 DNA reads TGTGCCAGCAGCTCCGGGACAACCACCTACGAGCAGTACTTC. As protein: CASSSGTTTYEQYF.

The CDR3 DNA sequence: TGTGCCAGTAGTCCACAGGGGGTCGTCTACAATGAGCAGTTCTTC. This gives the protein CASSPQGVVYNEQFF. This chain links TRBV19 with TRBJ2-1, with 8 bases aligning to TRBD1. V shed 5 bases and J 3 bases; nucleotides not matched to a gene: 6. The CDR3 length is 15 residues. The germline CDR1 and CDR2 sequences are LNHDA and SQIVND (reference sequence). Full variable domain (rest looked up from reference TRBV19 and TRBJ2-1): DGGITQSPKYLFRKEGQNVTLSCEQNLNHDAMYWYRQDPGQGLRLIYYSQIVNDFQKGDIAEGYSVSREKKESFPLTVTSAQKNPTAFYLCASSPQGVVYNEQFFGPGTRLTVL.

This clonotype was observed a handful of times. The chain couples TRBV12-3 or TRBV12-4 to TRBJ1-4; D is unclear. The CDR3 length is 12 residues. V was pared by 7 bases and J by 10 bases, with 13 bases between. CDR3: CASTPGSGKLFF. CDR3 in DNA: TGTGCCAGCACTCCCGGCTCCGGAAAACTGTTTTTT.

V is TRBV7-8 and J is TRBJ1-5; possibly TRBD1 for D (6 bases). Per germline, CDR1 SGHVS and CDR2 FQNEAQ. V dropped 4 bases and J dropped 4 bases, with 11 bases sitting between them. The CDR3 covers 14 residues. DNA for the CDR3: TGTGCCAGCAGCTCGGGGGGGGCAAATCAGCCCCAGCATTTT. Protein sequence: CASSSGGANQPQHF.